The 32 T cell receptor beta chains in this list originate from one sample, sequenced in a study of T-cell reconstitution after alpha-beta-depleted transplantation in children. Unique molecular identifiers were incorporated when the TCRbeta library was constructed. TCRdb fed the PCR reads into MiXCR, producing one record per CDR3 protein. The sample yields around 680,000 distinct CDR3 sequences, approximately 16% seen once. Material: PBMCs from the stem cell graft donor, obtained from the stem cell graft. Receptors originate from a human donor who donated a stem cell graft to a child with acute myeloid leukemia.

The chain uses TRBV10-3 and TRBJ2-3; D not certain. CDR1 and CDR2 (germline): ENHRY, SYGVKD. The V end lost 10 bases, the J end lost 3 bases, and 14 bases lay between the germline ends. This CDR3 comprises 13 residues. The CDR3 protein is CATNSDPTDTQYF. In nucleotides, the CDR3 is TGTGCCACCAATTCTGACCCTACAGATACGCAGTATTTT.

At least ten counts were recorded for this clonotype. The genes are TRBV5-1 and TRBJ1-6; perhaps TRBD1 as D (6 bases). The CDR3 extends over 15 amino acids. Germline loops: CDR1 SGHRS, CDR2 YFSETQ. V lost 4 bases and J 8 bases, leaving 16 bases between the germline ends. CDR3 protein: CASSPTGRGDSPLHF. In DNA, the CDR3 is TGCGCCAGCAGCCCGACAGGTAGGGGCGATTCACCCCTCCACTTT.

This clonotype was detected many times. The rearrangement uses TRBV20-1 and TRBJ2-1; 9 positions match TRBD1. CDR3 length: 17 residues. Per germline, CDR1 DFQATT and CDR2 SNEGSKA (reference sequence). The junction had 18 bases not matched to a gene; V was cut back by 4 bases and J by 8 bases. The CDR3 is CSATGRVLDRGSDEQFF. In DNA form, the CDR3 reads TGCAGTGCTACCGGTAGGGTTTTGGACAGGGGATCCGATGAGCAGTTCTTC.

This clonotype has ten or more counts. The V call is TRBV20-1, the J call TRBJ2-7; 8 bases are a match to TRBD1. CDR3 length: 15 residues. Unmatched junction bases numbered 11, after V lost 0 bases and J lost 7 bases. Germline-derived CDR1 and CDR2 are DFQATT and SNEGSKA (reference sequence). The CDR3 DNA sequence: TGCAGTGCTAGAGATCATAGGCAGGGGGCTTGGGAGCAGTACGTC. This gives the protein CSARDHRQGAWEQYV.

Concerning this clonotype: With a much larger clone just one base away, this may be a read error. The J gene is TRBJ1-2, the V gene TRBV20-1; 7 bases fit TRBD1. This CDR3 has 15 residues. CDR1 and CDR2 from the germline V gene are DFQATT and SNEGSKA (reference sequence). J was trimmed by 4 bases and V by 2 bases; bases with no gene match: 10. CDR3 residues: CSARLLPGGGYGYTF. The DNA of the CDR3 is TGCAGTGCTAGACTACTACCAGGGGGGGGCTATGGCTACACCTTC.

This clonotype has ten or more counts. This chain uses TRBV20-1 with TRBJ1-5; tentatively, D is TRBD1 (6 bases). The CDR3 runs 14 residues. Germline V CDR1 and CDR2: DFQATT, SNEGSKA (reference sequence). V gave up 1 base and J gave up 4 bases, with 11 bases separating them. In DNA form, the CDR3 reads TGCAGTGCTAGAGCTCAGGGGCCTAATCAGCCCCAGCATTTT. Translation: CSARAQGPNQPQHF.

This clonotype has just a few counts. The rearrangement links TRBV9 to TRBJ2-7; D remains ambiguous. CDR3 length: 16 residues. Trimming took off 1 base at V and 2 bases at J, with 16 bases between the two ends. Germline V gives CDR1 SGDLS, CDR2 YYNGEE. Here the CDR3 reads CASSVLDWGKAYEQYV. DNA for the CDR3: TGTGCCAGCAGCGTATTAGACTGGGGAAAAGCCTACGAGCAGTACGTC.

The rearrangement links TRBV20-1 to TRBJ1-4, with 8 bases fitting TRBD1. The CDR3 is 14 amino acids. Trimming removed 6 bases from V and 6 bases from J; junction bases left unmatched: 9. Germline CDR1 and CDR2: DFQATT and SNEGSKA (reference sequence). CDR3 nucleotide sequence: TGCAGTGCGCCCGACAGGGGACGATATGAAAAACTGTTTTTT. Translated, it gives CSAPDRGRYEKLFF.

This clonotype was observed at least ten times. The rearrangement links TRBV29-1 to TRBJ2-1; D call uncertain. V was cut by 2 bases and J by 6 bases, with 5 bases left in between. Per the germline V gene, CDR1 is SQVTM and CDR2 is ANQGSEA. This CDR3 comprises 11 residues. The chain's CDR3 is CSVEWGNEQFF. The CDR3 DNA sequence: TGCAGCGTTGAATGGGGCAATGAGCAGTTCTTC.

In this sample, this clonotype turned up a few times. The V gene is TRBV20-1, the J gene TRBJ2-2; TRBD1 aligns across 9 bases. The germline CDR1 and CDR2 sequences are DFQATT and SNEGSKA (reference sequence). V lost 3 bases to trimming and J lost 1 base; unmatched junction nucleotides: 6. This CDR3 has 16 amino acids. The DNA for the CDR3 is TGCAGTGCTAGCGTACAGGGGGCAAAGAACACCGGGGAGCTGTTTTTT. Protein product: CSASVQGAKNTGELFF.

As regards this clonotype: Given a much more abundant clone one base away, this may be a read error. The J gene is TRBJ2-5, the V gene TRBV20-1; D remains ambiguous. CDR1 DFQATT and CDR2 SNEGSKA come from the germline V gene (reference sequence). The CDR3 consists of 18 residues. CDR3 DNA: TGCAGAAACCACCGGTTGACTCGCGAGTTGTATAGAAAAAAGACCCAGTACTTC. It yields the protein CRNHRLTRELYRKKTQYF.

This clonotype was found many times. V usage is TRBV20-1 and J usage is TRBJ2-2, with TRBD2 identical over 9 bases. CDR3 length: 17 residues. CDR1 and CDR2 (germline): DFQATT, SNEGSKA (reference sequence). V dropped 0 bases and J dropped 0; count of bases not matched to a gene: 5. CDR3 protein: CSAREGASGTNTGELFF. The CDR3, as DNA: TGCAGTGCTAGAGAAGGGGCTAGCGGGACGAACACCGGGGAGCTGTTTTTT.

This clonotype was observed many times. This rearrangement joins TRBV20-1 to TRBJ2-1; 7 nucleotides align to TRBD1. CDR3 size: 13 residues. Per germline, CDR1 DFQATT and CDR2 SNEGSKA (reference sequence). V was pared by 6 bases and J by 13 bases, with 15 bases of the junction left unmatched. The CDR3 sequence is CSAIAYTGVTQFF. CDR3 nucleotide sequence: TGCAGTGCCATAGCTTATACAGGGGTTACTCAGTTCTTC.

V and J are TRBV20-1 and TRBJ1-4; TRBD1 is a possible D gene (6 bases). This CDR3 comprises 13 residues. Germline CDR1 is DFQATT and CDR2 is SNEGSKA (reference sequence). Trimming cost V 6 bases and J 5 bases, with 13 bases left between them. The CDR3 reads CSAEGGRNEKLFF. CDR3 bases: TGCAGTGCCGAAGGGGGGCGGAATGAAAAACTGTTTTTT.

This clonotype occurred a few times. The chain combines TRBV5-6 with TRBJ2-7, with D perhaps assigned TRBD1 or TRBD2 (6 bases each). Germline assignment: CDR1 SGHDT and CDR2 YYEEEE. This CDR3 comprises 14 residues. Trimming took off 2 bases at V and 7 bases at J, with 16 bases between the two ends. The CDR3 loop is CASSLGGSPMEQYF. The CDR3 DNA reads as TGTGCCAGCAGCTTAGGGGGGTCTCCAATGGAGCAGTACTTC.

This clonotype was seen at least ten times. J is TRBJ1-1 and V is TRBV7-2; D gene unclear. V was cut by 8 bases and J by 7 bases, with 17 bases left in between. This CDR3 contains 13 residues. Germline CDR1 is SGHTA and CDR2 is FQGNSA. The CDR3 DNA follows: TGTGCCAGCCGACCGGAAGTCACGAGTGAAGCTTTCTTT. It is translated as CASRPEVTSEAFF.

This chain links TRBV7-3 with TRBJ2-5; TRBD1 agrees at 7 bases. CDR3 length equals 15 residues. Germline V gene sequence: CDR1 SGHTA, CDR2 FQGTGA. V dropped 0 bases and J dropped 1; count of bases not matched to a gene: 2. In DNA form, the CDR3 reads TGTGCCAGCAGCTTAACCGGGACAGCCCAAGAGACCCAGTACTTC. Translated, it gives CASSLTGTAQETQYF.

This clonotype was seen many times. This rearrangement joins TRBV20-1 to TRBJ2-7; 7 bases line up with TRBD2. CDR1 and CDR2 from the germline V gene are DFQATT and SNEGSKA (reference sequence). The V and J ends lost 3 bases and 5 bases, in that order; junction bases with no gene match: 7. CDR3 length: 13 amino acids. The CDR3 DNA follows: TGCAGTGCTAGTGGGGGGGAGATCGACGAGCAGTACTTC. Amino acids: CSASGGEIDEQYF.

V and J are TRBV7-2 and TRBJ2-5; 12 nucleotides align to TRBD2. The CDR3 is 16 amino acids. V was clipped by 3 bases and J by 6 bases; unmatched bases: 8. Germline CDR1 reads SGHTA; CDR2 reads FQGNSA. For the CDR3, the DNA is TGTGCCAGCAGCTTCCTAGGACTAGCGGGACAACAGACCCAGTACTTC. This gives the protein CASSFLGLAGQQTQYF.

There are a few counts of this clonotype. CDR3 sequence: CSVETLEGTDTQYF. CDR3 DNA sequence: TGCAGCGTTGAAACGCTGGAAGGCACAGATACGCAGTATTTT. The gene calls are TRBV29-1 and TRBJ2-3; no clear D. There are 14 residues in the CDR3. Germline-derived CDR1 and CDR2 are SQVTM and ANQGSEA. V lost 2 bases, J lost 1 base, and 10 bases lay in between.

This clonotype was observed at least ten times. The genes are TRBV12-3 or TRBV12-4 and TRBJ2-1, with a tentative D call TRBD1 (6 bases). The CDR3 is 14 residues long. The V end was cut by 3 bases, the J end by 4 bases, with 10 bases between. For the CDR3, the DNA is TGTGCCAGCAGTTTTGGGGGCAGGTACAATGAGCAGTTCTTC. Translation: CASSFGGRYNEQFF.

This clonotype was found a few times. The gene calls are TRBV27 and TRBJ1-5; TRBD1 is a possible D gene (5 bases). CDR3 length: 15 residues. CDR1 is MNHEY, CDR2 SMNVEV, per germline (reference sequence). Trimming shortened V by 3 bases and J by 5 bases, and 14 bases separated the two germline ends. The CDR3 coding sequence is TGTGCCAGCAGTTTCATGGCAGGGTGGGATCAGCCCCAGCATTTT. Its translation: CASSFMAGWDQPQHF.

In this sample, this clonotype turned up a few times. The genes are TRBV5-6 and TRBJ2-5; TRBD2 matches at 7 bases. Germline-derived CDR1 and CDR2 are SGHDT and YYEEEE. The CDR3 covers 19 residues. With 3 bases clipped from V and 4 bases from J, the junction kept 21 bases outside the gene matches. CDR3: CASSYLLWEGSSHRETQYF. The CDR3 DNA follows: TGTGCCAGCAGCTACCTCCTTTGGGAGGGCTCTTCACATCGAGAGACCCAGTACTTC. The full variable domain, its missing parts supplied by reference TRBV5-6 and TRBJ2-5, is DAGVTQSPTHLIKTRGQQVTLRCSPKSGHDTVSWYQQALGQGPQFIFQYYEEEERQRGNFPDRFSGHQFPNYSSELNVNALLLGDSALYLCASSYLLWEGSSHRETQYFGPGTRLLVL.

The chain joins TRBV7-9 to TRBJ2-7; tentatively, D is TRBD1 (6 bases). CDR1 is SEHNR and CDR2 is FQNEAQ in the germline V gene (reference sequence). This CDR3 has 15 residues. Trimming removed 1 base from V and 2 bases from J, with 12 bases in between. The CDR3 region is CASSLEGQSAYEQYF. CDR3 in DNA: TGTGCCAGCAGCTTAGAAGGACAGTCGGCCTACGAGCAGTACTTC. The entire variable domain, with the rest obtained from reference TRBV7-9 and TRBJ2-7, is as follows: DTGVSQNPRHKITKRGQNVTFRCDPISEHNRLYWYRQTLGQGPEFLTYFQNEAQLEKSRLLSDRFSAERPKGSFSTLEIQRTEQGDSAMYLCASSLEGQSAYEQYFGPGTRLTVT.

This clonotype was detected ten times or more. This chain joins TRBV12-3 or TRBV12-4 and TRBJ1-5; D remains ambiguous. The ends were cut back, 5 bases at V and 3 bases at J, with 8 bases in the middle. The length of the CDR3 is 13 residues. For the CDR3, the DNA is TGTGCCAGCAGTCTTGTGCCCAATCAGCCCCAGCATTTT. Translated: CASSLVPNQPQHF.

This clonotype was detected ten times or more. The gene calls are TRBV10-3 and TRBJ1-2, with 7 nucleotides matching TRBD1. V lost 2 bases and J lost 4; bases outside the gene matches: 7. This CDR3 has 15 amino acids. Germline V gene data show CDR1 as ENHRY and CDR2 as SYGVKD. CDR3 sequence: CAISEAQDRPYGYTF. The CDR3 bases are TGTGCCATCAGTGAGGCACAGGACAGGCCCTATGGCTACACCTTC.

The rearrangement joins TRBV7-8 to TRBJ2-7, with D perhaps assigned TRBD1 or TRBD2 (5 bases each). CDR1 SGHVS and CDR2 FQNEAQ come from the germline V gene. The CDR3 spans 13 residues. The germline V and J ends were trimmed by 4 bases and 6 bases, with 13 bases remaining between them. The CDR3 loop reads CASSSTGTAEQYV. The CDR3 DNA follows: TGTGCCAGCAGCTCGACCGGGACGGCCGAGCAGTACGTC.

This clonotype was recorded many times. This rearrangement joins TRBV20-1 to TRBJ2-1; TRBD2 agrees at 10 bases. CDR1 DFQATT and CDR2 SNEGSKA come from the germline V gene (reference sequence). This CDR3 contains 11 residues. This chain's CDR3 is CSPSGGLEQFF. The CDR3 DNA reads as TGCAGCCCTAGCGGGGGCCTGGAGCAGTTCTTC.

The sample holds a few counts of this clonotype. The chain combines TRBV7-9 with TRBJ2-3; D remains ambiguous. The CDR3 contains 14 residues. Germline CDR1 SEHNR, CDR2 FQNEAQ (reference sequence). V was shortened by 1 base and J by 4 bases, with 9 bases between the two germline ends. CDR3 amino acids: CASSLGTVSDTQYF. Here the CDR3 DNA reads TGTGCCAGCAGCTTAGGGACGGTTTCAGATACGCAGTATTTT.

There are a few counts of this clonotype. The rearrangement links TRBV12-3 or TRBV12-4 to TRBJ1-2; no clear D gene. V was cut by 3 bases and J by 4 bases, with 12 bases left in between. The CDR3 length is 14 residues. This chain's CDR3 is CASSFILGAYGYTF. In nucleotides, the CDR3 is TGTGCCAGCAGTTTTATACTAGGTGCCTATGGCTACACCTTC.

This chain joins TRBV7-6 and TRBJ2-1; the D is unclear. The CDR3 is 14 residues long. Trimming shortened V by 5 bases and J by 8 bases, and 16 bases separated the two germline ends. CDR1 SGHVS and CDR2 FNYEAQ come from the germline V gene. CDR3 amino acids: CASSGLSSIDEQFF. As DNA, the CDR3 is TGTGCCAGCAGCGGCTTATCCAGCATCGATGAGCAGTTCTTC.

This clonotype was found many times. The chain employs TRBV20-1 and TRBJ2-3, with a weak D call TRBD1 (5 bases). Looked up from germline, CDR1 is DFQATT and CDR2 is SNEGSKA (reference sequence). V lost 4 bases to trimming and J lost 0 bases, with 11 bases between them. The CDR3 runs to 14 residues. CDR3 DNA: TGCAGTGCTACCCGACAGTCTAGCACAGATACGCAGTATTTT. This translates into CSATRQSSTDTQYF.